Listed below are T cell receptor beta chains from one sample, sequenced in a study of regulatory T cells in long-lasting Graves disease. TCRdb recomputed calls from the multiplex PCR reads with MiXCR, one row per CDR3 protein. The sample consists of 200,000 to 250,000 distinct CDR3 sequences, roughly 19% of them appearing once. These data were also filed under a second study, of T cells in Graves' hyperthyroidism and ophthalmopathy.

The sample was peripheral blood mononuclear cells (PBMCs), taken at new diagnosis, from a patient treated with antithyroid drugs. The receptors here all came from a woman in her 30s with Graves disease. CDR3s include the opening cysteine and the closing phenylalanine or tryptophan. A D gene is named only where the DNA matches it firmly. Clone size is not always given. Where it is, it says once, few, many or a class for expanded clones.

d_call j_call clone_size v_call cdr3_nt cdr3_aa
TRBD2 TRBJ2-3 many TRBV12-5 TGTGCTAGTGGGCGGGACTACAGTTTTTCAGATACGCAGTATTTT CASGRDYSFSDTQYF
NA TRBJ1-1 many TRBV3-1 TGTGCCAGCAGCCAAGTAGGGGGGAAGAACACTGAAGCTTTCTTT CASSQVGGKNTEAFF
NA TRBJ1-1 NA TRBV5-5 TGTGCCAGCAGCTCGGGGCGGGACGGCCCGGAAGCTTTCTTT CASSSGRDGPEAFF
TRBD1 TRBJ1-1 many TRBV3-1 TGTGCCAGCAGCTTTGTCCCGGGACAGGGAAACACTGAAGCTTTCTTT CASSFVPGQGNTEAFF
NA TRBJ2-2 many TRBV6-1 TGTGCCAGCAGTGCCCGGACGGGGAACACCGGGGAGCTGTTTTTT CASSARTGNTGELFF
TRBD1 TRBJ1-4 many TRBV29-1 TGCAGCGCGACAGGGGTTGCAACTAATGAAAAACTGTTTTTT CSATGVATNEKLFF
NA TRBJ1-1 many TRBV5-6 TGTGCCAGCAGCCCGACAGTGGGTGGGAGTGAAGCTTTCTTT CASSPTVGGSEAFF
NA TRBJ1-1 NA TRBV11-2 TGTGCCAGCAGCAAGAGAGGACAGCCCTGGGGCACTGAAGCTTTCTTT CASSKRGQPWGTEAFF
TRBD1 TRBJ1-5 NA TRBV28 TGTGCCAGCATAGGACAGGGGAATAATCAGCCCCAGCATTTT CASIGQGNNQPQHF
TRBD1 TRBJ1-1 many TRBV7-8 TGTGCCAGCAGCTTAGCAACAGGGGGCACTGAAGCTTTCTTT CASSLATGGTEAFF
NA TRBJ2-5 many TRBV27 TGTGCCAGCAGTTTATCGAAGGACACGGGTTGGACCCAGTACTTC CASSLSKDTGWTQYF
TRBD2 TRBJ2-1 many TRBV2 TGTGCCACCCGGCCCCAGCGGGGGGGCCGTGAGCAGTTCTTC CATRPQRGGREQFF
NA TRBJ1-1 many TRBV9 TGTGCCAGCAGCGTCCGGGACCCAACGGCTGGGAACACTGAAGCTTTCTTT CASSVRDPTAGNTEAFF
NA TRBJ2-2 many TRBV27 TGTGCCAGCAGTCTTGCGAACACCGGGGAGCTGTTTTTT CASSLANTGELFF
NA TRBJ2-4 many TRBV20-1 TGCAGTGCCCTGGTGGGGGTAACCAAAAACATTCAGTACTTC CSALVGVTKNIQYF
NA TRBJ2-7 many TRBV27 TGTGCCGACCCGACTAGATCCTACGAGCAGTACTTC CADPTRSYEQYF
NA TRBJ2-3 many TRBV20-1 TGCAGTGCAGAGAGGCCACTAGTACTTAGCACAGATACGCAGTATTTT CSAERPLVLSTDTQYF
NA TRBJ2-7 few TRBV11-3 TGTGCCAGCAGCTCCCCCCGCAAGCAGTACTTC CASSSPRKQYF
NA TRBJ1-5 many TRBV6-2/TRBV6-3 TGTGCCAGCAGTTCCTCAGGGGGCAATCAGCCCCAGCATTTT CASSSSGGNQPQHF
NA TRBJ2-7 many TRBV2 TGTGCCAGCAGTGAATACAGGGGGGGAGCCTACGAGCAGTACTTC CASSEYRGGAYEQYF
NA TRBJ1-2 many TRBV27 TGTGCCAGCAGTCCTGACAGAAGTGGCTACACCTTC CASSPDRSGYTF
NA TRBJ2-4 many TRBV20-1 TGCAGTGCTAGACCGGGTGGGAACATTCAGTACTTC CSARPGGNIQYF
TRBD2 TRBJ2-3 NA TRBV20-1 TGCAGTGCTAGAGATAGCGGGGGGACTACAGATACGCAGTATTTT CSARDSGGTTDTQYF
NA TRBJ1-6 few TRBV7-9 TGTGCCGCGAGGCCGATCTATAATTCACCCCTCCACTTT CAARPIYNSPLHF
NA TRBJ2-3 many TRBV5-8 TGTGCCAGCAGCTTCGGGCTTGGGGGCACAGATACGCAGTATTTT CASSFGLGGTDTQYF
NA TRBJ2-7 many TRBV6-1 TGTGCCAGCAGCGAGGACTCGCTGGGGTACGGGCAGTACTTC CASSEDSLGYGQYF
NA TRBJ1-1 NA TRBV6-5 TGTGCCAGCAGTTCCGCAGAGGGGGTTAACACTGAAGCTTTCTTT CASSSAEGVNTEAFF
NA TRBJ1-1 NA TRBV10-3 TGTGCCATCAGGGTCCATCCTAACACTGAAGCTTTCTTT CAIRVHPNTEAFF
NA TRBJ1-5 many TRBV6-1 TGTGCCAGCAGCCCGGAGCCGGGGGATCAGCCCCAGCATTTT CASSPEPGDQPQHF
NA TRBJ2-3 NA TRBV7-2 TGTGCCAGCAGCCCACCACCCACAGATACGCAGTATTTT CASSPPPTDTQYF
NA TRBJ1-4 many TRBV2 TGTGCCAGCAGTGATTTTTACGGGGATGAAAAACTGTTTTTT CASSDFYGDEKLFF
TRBD2 TRBJ2-3 few TRBV13 TGTGCCAGCAGCTTAGCAGCGGGGGTAAGCACAGATACGCAGTATTTT CASSLAAGVSTDTQYF
NA TRBJ2-3 many TRBV20-1 TGCAGTGCTGCAGATAACGCAGATACGCAGTATTTT CSAADNADTQYF
TRBD1 TRBJ2-5 once TRBV24-1 TGTGCCACCAGTGATCACCGGGACAGGGCTCAAGAGACCCAGTACTTC CATSDHRDRAQETQYF
NA TRBJ2-6 few TRBV5-6 TGTGCCAGCAGCTTAGGCAACGTCCTGACTTTC CASSLGNVLTF
TRBD1 TRBJ2-1 many TRBV5-1 TGCGCCAGCAGCTTGTCGACAGGGGGCTCCAATGAGCAGTTCTTC CASSLSTGGSNEQFF
NA TRBJ2-2 many TRBV7-8 TGTGCCAGCAGCTTAGTTGGGGGCACCGGGGAGCTGTTTTTT CASSLVGGTGELFF
NA TRBJ1-1 many TRBV12-3/TRBV12-4 TGTGCCAGCAGTTTAGCGGGGGGGGGGCAATCGGCTTTCTTT CASSLAGGGQSAFF
TRBD1 TRBJ2-7 many TRBV2 TGTGCCAGCAGTTATCCCCCCGGGACAGGTATGCGAGAGCAGTACTTC CASSYPPGTGMREQYF
NA TRBJ1-5 many TRBV12-3/TRBV12-4 TGTGCCAGCACCATCAGGGGTAGCAATCAGCCCCAGCATTTT CASTIRGSNQPQHF
TRBD1 TRBJ2-5 few TRBV11-2 TGTGCCAGCAGCCAAGAGGGGGCGAAGCAAGAGACCCAGTACTTC CASSQEGAKQETQYF
NA TRBJ2-2 many TRBV11-1 TGTGCCAGCAGCTGGGGACTCGGGGAGCTGTTTTTT CASSWGLGELFF
TRBD1 TRBJ1-2 many TRBV7-9 TGTGCCAGCAGTCAATACCGGGACAGGGGAAACTATGGCTACACCTTC CASSQYRDRGNYGYTF
NA TRBJ2-2 many TRBV7-9 TGTGCCAGCAGCTTAGTTGTCCCCGGGGAGCTGTTTTTT CASSLVVPGELFF
NA TRBJ2-1 few TRBV30 TGTGCCTGGAGTGTTAACAGTCGGAAGCAGTTCTTC CAWSVNSRKQFF
TRBD2 TRBJ2-3 many TRBV2 TGTGCCAGCAGTGGAGTAGCGGGAGCCGCAGATACGCAGTATTTT CASSGVAGAADTQYF